This note documents a single TCR beta chain sequence. Under the authors' procedure: Amplified reference gene primers provided the basis for estimating nucleated cell counts. This table comes from immunoSEQ multiplex PCR, and its TCRdb copy is limited to in-frame clones, with some not included. D and trimming come from the DNA, and the V and J calls and clone size come from that table. Here the sample spans 23,000 or so clones, 80% to 90% being singletons. Germline CDR1 LNHDA, CDR2 SQIVND (reference sequence). This CDR3 has 15 residues. V lost 5 bases to trimming and J lost 1 base; unmatched junction nucleotides: 7. The sample belongs to a study of blood T cell repertoires in COVID-19. For the study at large: T cells, B-cell-depleted T cells, or PBMCs provided the cDNA or gDNA that served as material.

The sequenced material came from peripheral blood. The chain combines TRBV19 with TRBJ1-1; TRBD1 agrees at 7 bases. The origin of this receptor is a human donor in a cohort sampled during active COVID-19. The CDR3: CASSVQGDWNTEAFF. The CDR3 nucleotides are TGTGCCAGTAGTGTGCAGGGGGATTGGAACACTGAAGCTTTCTTT.